This T cell receptor beta chain stems from a study of control samples from healthy donors and cancer patients. TCRdb keeps only in-frame clones here, not all; method: immunoSEQ multiplex PCR. The repertoire holds some 120,000 clones, around 94% seen once, with approximately 0.58% in the top ten. CDR3 length equals 16 residues. The V gene lost 3 bases and the J gene lost 1 base, with 13 bases spanning the gap. The germline V gene encodes CDR1 MNHEY and CDR2 SMNVEV (reference sequence). V usage is TRBV27 and J usage is TRBJ2-4; a weak D match, TRBD1 (6 bases). The clonotype originates from a man older than 75 with head and neck cancer. Sequencing used PBMCs. The CDR3 sequence is CASSLLGAGAKNIQYF. CDR3 in DNA: TGTGCCAGCAGTTTGCTGGGGGCTGGGGCCAAAAACATTCAGTACTTC.